Listed here are 29 T cell receptor beta chains from one sample, sequenced in a study of long-term antiretroviral therapy in people with HIV. An immunoSEQ assay, version v3.0, was performed at survey level. Method: immunoSEQ multiplex PCR; TCRdb's copy keeps in-frame clones and lacks some. The table has about 48,000 clones, 80% to 90% seen once. The specimen comprised unsorted PBMCs, sampled 0.8 years after starting antiretroviral therapy. The receptor set was obtained from a woman aged 18-29 years with HIV.

This clone was counted between two and nine times. The V and J genes are TRBV7-3 and TRBJ1-2, with a possible D match to TRBD1 (6 bases). Germline V gene sequence: CDR1 SGHTA, CDR2 FQGTGA. The CDR3 is 14 residues long. The ends were cut back, 5 bases at V and 6 bases at J, with 16 bases in the middle. CDR3 sequence (DNA): TGTGCCAGCAGCCTCAAGTCAGGGGAAAATGGCTACACCTTC. Protein: CASSLKSGENGYTF.

The gene calls are TRBV11-2 and TRBJ1-5; D is undetermined. Germline CDR1 reads SGHAT; CDR2 reads FQNNGV. The CDR3 runs to 14 residues. The V end lost 11 bases, the J end lost 0 bases, and 14 bases lay between the germline ends. CDR3 in DNA: TGTGCCCCGGGTCGCGCAGATAGCAATCAGCCCCAGCATTTT. Amino acids: CAPGRADSNQPQHF.

V is TRBV5-4 and J is TRBJ2-3, with D possibly matching TRBD2 (6 bases). The CDR3 is 14 residues long. Germline assignment: CDR1 SGHNT and CDR2 YYREEE (reference sequence). V lost 0 bases, J lost 2 bases, and 7 bases lay in between. The CDR3 DNA is TGTGCCAGCAGCTTGGCGGGAGACACAGATACGCAGTATTTT. Amino acid sequence: CASSLAGDTDTQYF.

As DNA, the CDR3 is TGTGCCAGCAGTGATTTTATCCCGGGACCGAGAGGATGGGAGCAGTTCTTC. Its protein product is CASSDFIPGPRGWEQFF. The rearrangement uses TRBV25-1 and TRBJ2-1; D assignment may be TRBD1 or TRBD2 (5 bases each). V lost 3 bases, J lost 10 bases, and 25 bases lay in between. The CDR3 has 17 amino acids. The germline V gene encodes CDR1 MGHDK and CDR2 SYGVNS.

This sequence joins TRBV9 and TRBJ2-5; TRBD1 might be the D (6 bases). Looked up from germline, CDR1 is SGDLS and CDR2 is YYNGEE. The germline V and J ends were trimmed by 1 base and 5 bases, with 15 bases remaining between them. This CDR3 has 15 amino acids. CDR3 residues: CASSVSPGDEETQYF. The CDR3 nucleotides read TGTGCCAGCAGCGTATCTCCAGGGGATGAGGAGACCCAGTACTTC.

This clone was seen just once. The rearrangement links TRBV18 to TRBJ1-2; 9 bases agree with TRBD1. V gave up 0 bases and J gave up 8 bases; unmatched junction bases: 4. Germline V lookup: CDR1 KGHSH, CDR2 LQKENI. There are 14 residues in the CDR3. CDR3 DNA: TGTGCCAGCTCACCACCTGTTACAGGGGGCGGCTACACCTTC. It yields the protein CASSPPVTGGGYTF.

J is TRBJ2-7 and V is TRBV4-1, with TRBD2 matching 11 bases. The CDR3 is 16 residues long. V lost 3 bases and J lost 3; bases outside the gene matches: 7. CDR1 is MGHRA, CDR2 YSYEKL, per germline. For the CDR3, the DNA is TGCGCCAGCAGCCACCGACAACTAGCGGGAGACTACGAGCAGTACTTC. Translation: CASSHRQLAGDYEQYF.

V usage is TRBV11-2 and J usage is TRBJ1-2; tentatively, D is TRBD1 (6 bases). Trimming pared 4 bases from V and 8 bases from J, leaving 17 bases between. The CDR3 sequence is 14 residues long. In germline, CDR1 is SGHAT, CDR2 FQNNGV. For the CDR3, the DNA is TGTGCCAGCAGCTCACACAGGGCCCTTAGCGGCTACACCTTC. Amino acid sequence: CASSSHRALSGYTF.

The chain is built from TRBV25-1 and TRBJ2-3; no definite D call. Per germline, CDR1 MGHDK and CDR2 SYGVNS. Between the trimmed V and J ends, which lost 4 bases and 0 bases, there was a span of 14 bases. This CDR3 spans 16 amino acids. CDR3 protein: CASSGSIAISTDTQYF. CDR3 nucleotide sequence: TGTGCCAGCAGTGGGTCCATTGCCATAAGCACAGATACGCAGTATTTT.

The rearrangement uses TRBV5-1 and TRBJ1-2, with 7 bases matching TRBD1. CDR1 SGHRS and CDR2 YFSETQ come from the germline V gene. Unmatched junction bases numbered 4, after V lost 3 bases and J lost 5 bases. The CDR3 is 13 residues long. This CDR3 reads CASSSRGQYGYTF. The CDR3 DNA reads TGCGCCAGCAGCTCACGGGGACAGTATGGCTACACCTTC. Full variable domain (missing parts from reference TRBV5-1 and TRBJ1-2): KAGVTQTPRYLIKTRGQQVTLSCSPISGHRSVSWYQQTPGQGLQFLFEYFSETQRNKGNFPGRFSGRQFSNSRSEMNVSTLELGDSALYLCASSSRGQYGYTFGSGTRLTVV.

The chain joins TRBV5-1 to TRBJ2-5, with a weak D call TRBD1 (6 bases). The CDR3 covers 14 residues. V lost 4 bases and J lost 2, with 12 bases in between. Germline V gene data show CDR1 as SGHRS and CDR2 as YFSETQ. CDR3 nucleotide sequence: TGCGCCAGCAGCCCTGGACAGAGACAAGAGACCCAGTACTTC. It is translated as CASSPGQRQETQYF.

This clone has a handful of counts. The chain links TRBV15 to TRBJ2-7; the D gene is possibly TRBD1 (5 bases). V was cut by 0 bases and J by 12 bases, with 12 bases left in between. The CDR3 covers 12 residues. The germline gives CDR1 LNHNV, CDR2 YYDKDF (reference sequence). The CDR3 coding sequence is TGTGCCACCAGCAGAGAGGTAGGGGATGTGTACTTC. It specifies CATSREVGDVYF.

CDR3 sequence (DNA): TGTGCCAGCAGCCAAGACTTGCTAGCGGGAGTAGAGACCCAGTACTTC. This gives the protein CASSQDLLAGVETQYF. The chain links TRBV4-2 to TRBJ2-5, with 10 bases fitting TRBD2. Germline trimming cut 0 bases from V and 4 bases from J; bases unmatched to any gene: 5. Per germline, CDR1 LGHNA and CDR2 YNFKEQ. The CDR3 is 16 amino acids.

The chain uses TRBV7-2 and TRBJ2-3; no reliable D call. The CDR3 is 17 amino acids. Germline V gene lookup returns CDR1 SGHTA and CDR2 FQGNSA. The V and J ends lost 1 base and 0 bases respectively, with 14 bases between them. CDR3 bases: TGTGCCAGCAGCTTAGGCCCTATCGGAACTAGCACAGATACGCAGTATTTT. It codes for CASSLGPIGTSTDTQYF.

V usage is TRBV7-9 and J usage is TRBJ1-1; tentative D call: TRBD1 (6 bases). V gave up 6 bases and J gave up 3 bases, with 11 bases separating them. CDR1 SEHNR and CDR2 FQNEAQ come from the germline V gene (reference sequence). CDR3 length: 13 amino acids. CDR3 in DNA: TGTGCCAGCAGAGCCGGGGGGCACACTGAAGCTTTCTTT. Translating gives CASRAGGHTEAFF. Full variable domain (outside the CDR3, taken from reference TRBV7-9 and TRBJ1-1): DTGVSQNPRHKITKRGQNVTFRCDPISEHNRLYWYRQTLGQGPEFLTYFQNEAQLEKSRLLSDRFSAERPKGSFSTLEIQRTEQGDSAMYLCASRAGGHTEAFFGQGTRLTVV.

This rearrangement joins TRBV5-4 to TRBJ2-5, with a possible D match to TRBD1 (6 bases). The CDR3 consists of 14 residues. With 4 bases removed from V and 4 bases from J, the gap between germline ends came to 14 bases. Germline V lookup: CDR1 SGHNT, CDR2 YYREEE (reference sequence). The CDR3 sequence: CASSQTGSGETQYF. The CDR3 DNA is TGTGCCAGCAGCCAGACAGGTTCGGGAGAGACCCAGTACTTC.

The rearrangement uses TRBV5-6 and TRBJ2-1; D is ambiguous. In germline, CDR1 is SGHDT, CDR2 YYEEEE. Trimming removed 0 bases from V and 0 bases from J, with 10 bases in between. The CDR3 has 16 amino acids. CDR3 nucleotides: TGTGCCAGCAGCTTGGGTCCCGAATTCTCCTACAATGAGCAGTTCTTC. Amino acid sequence: CASSLGPEFSYNEQFF.

This clone turned up a few times. This chain connects TRBV28 to TRBJ2-1; D unclear. The CDR3 contains 11 residues. Germline V lookup: CDR1 MDHEN, CDR2 SYDVKM. V shed 5 bases and J shed 10 bases, with 9 bases lying between them. As DNA, the CDR3 is TGTGCCAGCAGTCGGCGGAACGAGCAGTTCTTC. It yields the protein CASSRRNEQFF.

This clone appeared a single time. V gene TRBV19 combines with J gene TRBJ2-1, with D hard to call. The V end lost 4 bases, the J end lost 0 bases, and 7 bases lay between the germline ends. CDR3 length: 14 amino acids. The germline gives CDR1 LNHDA, CDR2 SQIVND (reference sequence). The chain's CDR3 is CASSKYRSYNEQFF. As DNA, the CDR3 is TGTGCCAGTAGTAAGTACCGCTCCTACAATGAGCAGTTCTTC.

V is TRBV25-1 and J is TRBJ2-1; TRBD2 matches 9 bases. V lost 5 bases, J lost 7 bases, and 12 bases stayed unmatched. The CDR3 length is 16 residues. CDR1 is MGHDK, CDR2 SYGVNS, per germline. The chain's CDR3 is CASSWGGLAGKNEQFF. In nucleotides, the CDR3 is TGTGCCAGCAGTTGGGGGGGGCTAGCGGGAAAAAATGAGCAGTTCTTC.

The gene calls are TRBV28 and TRBJ2-1; no firm D call. Trimming pared 8 bases from V and 0 bases from J, leaving 11 bases between. CDR1 and CDR2 from the germline V gene are MDHEN and SYDVKM. This CDR3 comprises 14 residues. The CDR3 sequence is CASGGASSYNEQFF. In nucleotides, the CDR3 is TGTGCCAGCGGTGGCGCTAGCTCCTACAATGAGCAGTTCTTC.

V and J are TRBV7-9 and TRBJ2-7; D is uncertain. V was clipped by 5 bases and J by 2 bases, with 19 bases between them. The CDR3 spans 16 residues. Per germline, CDR1 SEHNR and CDR2 FQNEAQ (reference sequence). CDR3 sequence: CASSLSQGRVTYEQYF. In DNA, the CDR3 is TGTGCCAGCAGCCTGTCCCAAGGTCGGGTAACCTACGAGCAGTACTTC.

The V and J genes are TRBV28 and TRBJ2-7; 7 positions agree with TRBD2. Germline V gene data show CDR1 as MDHEN and CDR2 as SYDVKM. The CDR3 has 13 amino acids. Trimming cost V 10 bases and J 4 bases; bases outside gene matches: 10. The CDR3 nucleotides read TGTGCCATCCGAAGTGGGGGGGGGTACGAGCAGTACTTC. Residues: CAIRSGGGYEQYF.

Only a few counts were recorded for this clone. This chain uses TRBV5-1 with TRBJ2-3; perhaps TRBD1 as D (5 bases). There are 16 residues in the CDR3. CDR1 and CDR2 (germline): SGHRS, YFSETQ. V lost 0 bases, J lost 2 bases, and 13 bases lay in between. The CDR3 reads CASSLETAAYTDTQYF. CDR3 DNA: TGCGCCAGCAGCTTGGAGACAGCAGCATACACAGATACGCAGTATTTT.

The J gene is TRBJ2-3, the V gene TRBV27, with a weak D call TRBD2 (6 bases). This CDR3 contains 16 residues. Germline V gene sequence: CDR1 MNHEY, CDR2 SMNVEV (reference sequence). Between the trimmed V and J ends, which lost 4 bases and 3 bases, there was a span of 17 bases. The CDR3 DNA reads TGTGCCAGCAGTTCGAGACTAGTGGATGTGACAGATACGCAGTATTTT. Translation: CASSSRLVDVTDTQYF.

Only a few counts were recorded for this clone. The chain couples TRBV27 to TRBJ2-7; D remains ambiguous. The CDR3 has 13 residues. V shed 4 bases and J shed 0 bases, with 7 bases lying between them. Germline loops: CDR1 MNHEY, CDR2 SMNVEV (reference sequence). CDR3 nucleotide sequence: TGTGCCAGCAGTTCTCTTAGCTCCTACGAGCAGTACTTC. This translates into CASSSLSSYEQYF.

The chain is built from TRBV7-3 and TRBJ2-3, with TRBD2 identical over 13 bases. In germline, CDR1 is SGHTA, CDR2 FQGTGA. The CDR3 is 17 residues long. V shed 5 bases and J 1 base; nucleotides not matched to a gene: 6. This CDR3 reads CASSPQGLAGGTDTQYF. The CDR3 DNA reads TGTGCCAGCAGCCCCCAAGGACTAGCGGGAGGCACAGATACGCAGTATTTT. Variable domain in full (rest from reference TRBV7-3 and TRBJ2-3): GAGVSQTPSNKVTEKGKYVELRCDPISGHTALYWYRQSLGQGPEFLIYFQGTGAADDSGLPNDRFFAVRPEGSVSTLKIQRTERGDSAVYLCASSPQGLAGGTDTQYFGPGTRLTVL.

This chain uses TRBV5-5 with TRBJ2-3, with 8 bases fitting TRBD2. In germline, CDR1 is SGHKS, CDR2 YYEKEE (reference sequence). With V trimmed by 0 bases and J by 2 bases, 2 bases remained unmatched. This CDR3 is 15 amino acids long. This CDR3 reads CASSLVGGATDTQYF. The DNA of the CDR3 is TGTGCCAGCAGCTTGGTCGGGGGGGCCACAGATACGCAGTATTTT.

The chain has TRBV10-2 and TRBJ1-1, with D maybe TRBD1 (5 bases). CDR3 size: 12 residues. Germline CDR1 is WSHSY and CDR2 is SAAADI. Trimming removed 8 bases at V and 13 bases at J, with 20 bases between. In DNA form, the CDR3 reads TGCGCCAGCGCCCCGGGACGGACCACGGGTTTCTTT. Protein product: CASAPGRTTGFF.